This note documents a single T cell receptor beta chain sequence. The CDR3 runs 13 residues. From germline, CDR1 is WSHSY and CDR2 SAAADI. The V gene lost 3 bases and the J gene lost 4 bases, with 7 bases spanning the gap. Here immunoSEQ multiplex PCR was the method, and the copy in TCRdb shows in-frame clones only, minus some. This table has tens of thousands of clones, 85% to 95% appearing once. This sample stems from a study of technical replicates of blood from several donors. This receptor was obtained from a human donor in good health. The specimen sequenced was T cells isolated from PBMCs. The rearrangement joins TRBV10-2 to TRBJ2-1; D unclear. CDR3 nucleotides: TGCGCCAGCAGTGATTTCAGGTACAATGAGCAGTTCTTC. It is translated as CASSDFRYNEQFF.